The 8 T cell receptor beta chains below were found in one sample sequenced in a study of shared clonotypes between healthy human individuals. Sequencing used immunoSEQ multiplex PCR; TCRdb keeps in-frame clones, though not all of them. The table lists around 750,000 clones, around 72% of them singletons. Sequenced material: memory CD4+ T cells sorted from blood. The subset is: CD45RA-negative fraction. These TCRs come from a woman in her twenties or thirties in good health.

The genes are TRBV9 and TRBJ1-1; possibly TRBD1 for D (5 bases). There are 15 residues in the CDR3. Germline CDR1 and CDR2: SGDLS and YYNGEE. V was shortened by 4 bases and J by 4 bases, with 17 bases between the two germline ends. CDR3 protein: CASSPSRGEATEAFF. CDR3 sequence (DNA): TGTGCCAGCAGCCCCTCGCGGGGGGAGGCCACTGAAGCTTTCTTT.

This clone was counted a few times. The V gene is TRBV14, the J gene TRBJ2-3, with a possible D match to TRBD1 (6 bases). The CDR3 length is 13 residues. Germline CDR1 and CDR2: SGHDN and FVKESK. Trimming removed 2 bases from V and 5 bases from J, with 8 bases in between. Written as DNA, the CDR3 is TGTGCCAGCAGCCAACAGGGGATAGATACGCAGTATTTT. Protein: CASSQQGIDTQYF. Variable domain in full (rest from reference TRBV14 and TRBJ2-3): EAGVTQFPSHSVIEKGQTVTLRCDPISGHDNLYWYRRVMGKEIKFLLHFVKESKQDESGMPNNRFLAERTGGTYSTLKVQPAELEDSGVYFCASSQQGIDTQYFGPGTRLTVL.

The chain links TRBV5-1 to TRBJ2-3, with D possibly being TRBD2 (6 bases). Germline V lookup: CDR1 SGHRS, CDR2 YFSETQ. V shed 5 bases and J shed 5 bases, with 12 bases lying between them. The CDR3 covers 13 residues. DNA of the CDR3: TGCGCCAGCAGAAGGGGAGCGGGAGATACGCAGTATTTT. Its translation: CASRRGAGDTQYF.

The V and J genes are TRBV27 and TRBJ1-1, with 7 bases identical to TRBD1. The J segment lost 1 base and the V segment lost 3 bases, leaving 2 bases of the junction unmatched. The CDR3 is 14 amino acids. Germline assignment: CDR1 MNHEY and CDR2 SMNVEV (reference sequence). The CDR3 DNA sequence: TGTGCCAGCAGTTTCAGGGGGGAGAACACTGAAGCTTTCTTT. As protein: CASSFRGENTEAFF.

V usage is TRBV2 and J usage is TRBJ2-5; TRBD1 matches at 7 bases. The germline gives CDR1 SNHLY, CDR2 FYNNEI. Unmatched junction bases numbered 9, after V lost 4 bases and J lost 7 bases. The CDR3 covers 14 residues. CDR3 residues: CASSVDRASGTQYF. Written as DNA, the CDR3 is TGTGCCAGCAGTGTAGACAGGGCCAGTGGGACCCAGTACTTC. Full variable domain (rest looked up from reference TRBV2 and TRBJ2-5): EPEVTQTPSHQVTQMGQEVILRCVPISNHLYFYWYRQILGQKVEFLVSFYNNEISEKSEIFDDQFSVERPDGSNFTLKIRSTKLEDSAMYFCASSVDRASGTQYFGPGTRLLVL.

The chain carries TRBV6-1 and TRBJ1-2; D call uncertain. Per the germline V gene, CDR1 is MNHNS and CDR2 is SASEGT. The CDR3 length is 15 residues. V shed 4 bases and J shed 8 bases, with 20 bases lying between them. The CDR3 loop reads CASSAHTEARWGYTF. The DNA for the CDR3 is TGTGCCAGCAGTGCTCACACGGAAGCAAGATGGGGCTACACCTTC.

This chain connects TRBV18 to TRBJ2-5; 10 bases match TRBD2. V shed 3 bases, J shed 2 bases, and the junction held 9 bases outside the gene matches. This CDR3 contains 17 residues. CDR1 KGHSH and CDR2 LQKENI come from the germline V gene. CDR3 in DNA: TGTGCCAGCTCACCCCCCGCCGGGACTAGCGCACAAGAGACCCAGTACTTC. Its protein is CASSPPAGTSAQETQYF. The entire variable domain, with the rest obtained from reference TRBV18 and TRBJ2-5, is as follows: NAGVMQNPRHLVRRRGQEARLRCSPMKGHSHVYWYRQLPEEGLKFMVYLQKENIIDESGMPKERFSAEFPKEGPSILRIQQVVRGDSAAYFCASSPPAGTSAQETQYFGPGTRLLVL.

The J gene is TRBJ2-1, the V gene TRBV4-2, with D possibly being TRBD1 (5 bases). The V and J ends lost 0 bases and 1 base respectively, with 13 bases between them. The CDR3 is 17 amino acids. In germline, CDR1 is LGHNA, CDR2 YNFKEQ. The CDR3 sequence: CASSQESQGFSYNEQFF. The CDR3 DNA reads as TGTGCCAGCAGCCAAGAGTCCCAGGGATTTTCCTACAATGAGCAGTTCTTC.